The 26 T cell receptor beta chains listed next were all sequenced from one sample in a study of cytomegalovirus exposure and HLA in healthy donors. With 60 Vbeta and 13 Jbeta primers, the PCR was carried out. Method: immunoSEQ multiplex PCR; TCRdb's copy keeps in-frame clones and lacks some. The table lists tens of thousands of clones, approximately 78% of them singletons, with around 4.3% in the top ten. Material: PBMCs. The origin of the receptors is a man aged 40-49 years in good health and CMV-seronegative.

The gene calls are TRBV5-1 and TRBJ2-5, with TRBD2 matching 7 bases. The J call could be wrong; TRBJ2-7 is a better fit for the DNA end. The germline CDR1 and CDR2 sequences are SGHRS and YFSETQ. The CDR3 covers 15 residues. The CDR3 DNA is TGCGCCAGCAGCGAACGAGCGGGATTCTCGTACGAGCAGTACTTC. This translates into CASSERAGFSYEQYF.

The chain is built from TRBV7-3 and TRBJ2-2; 7 bases are a match to TRBD1. The CDR3 contains 14 residues. After removal of 5 bases from V and 5 bases from J, the junction contained 5 bases not matched to a gene. Germline CDR1 and CDR2: SGHTA and FQGTGA. In nucleotides, the CDR3 is TGTGCCAGCAGCCCACAGGGGTCAACCGGGGAGCTGTTTTTT. Translating it yields CASSPQGSTGELFF. Full variable domain (outside the CDR3, taken from reference TRBV7-3 and TRBJ2-2): GAGVSQTPSNKVTEKGKYVELRCDPISGHTALYWYRQSLGQGPEFLIYFQGTGAADDSGLPNDRFFAVRPEGSVSTLKIQRTERGDSAVYLCASSPQGSTGELFFGEGSRLTVL.

This clone was seen only a few times. V is TRBV6-1 and J is TRBJ2-1; 10 nucleotides agree with TRBD1. Germline-derived CDR1 and CDR2 are MNHNS and SASEGT. J gave up 2 bases and V 4 bases, and 5 bases lay outside the gene matches. There are 16 residues in the CDR3. CDR3 region: CASSGIDRGPYNEQFF. CDR3 nucleotides: TGTGCCAGCAGTGGCATTGACAGGGGGCCCTACAATGAGCAGTTCTTC.

The rearrangement links TRBV5-1 to TRBJ1-6; D unclear. There are 14 residues in the CDR3. CDR1 is SGHRS and CDR2 is YFSETQ in the germline V gene. The germline V and J ends were trimmed by 0 bases and 5 bases, with 6 bases remaining between them. In nucleotides, the CDR3 is TGCGCCAGCAGCTTGGAACTAAATAATTCACCCCTCCACTTT. Translating it yields CASSLELNNSPLHF.

The V and J genes are TRBV27 and TRBJ2-6; D not resolved. Germline CDR1 reads MNHEY; CDR2 reads SMNVEV (reference sequence). The CDR3 totals 16 residues. V was clipped by 4 bases and J by 0 bases, with 10 bases between them. The CDR3 sequence is CASSYRSHSGANVLTF. CDR3 coding DNA: TGTGCCAGCAGTTACCGTTCACACTCTGGGGCCAACGTCCTGACTTTC.

The rearrangement links TRBV5-4 to TRBJ1-2, with 9 bases matching TRBD1. Germline CDR1 SGHNT, CDR2 YYREEE (reference sequence). V lost 5 bases and J lost 3; bases outside the gene matches: 5. The CDR3 runs 14 residues. CDR3 sequence: CASRQDRGYYGYTF. The CDR3 region has the DNA TGTGCCAGCAGGCAGGACAGGGGTTACTATGGCTACACCTTC.

V and J are TRBV6-5 and TRBJ2-7, with unresolved D. V gave up 6 bases and J gave up 0 bases, with 12 bases separating them. The CDR3 spans 14 residues. In germline, CDR1 is MNHEY, CDR2 SVGAGI. CDR3 protein: CASSLLMSSYEQYF. In nucleotides, the CDR3 is TGTGCCAGCAGCCTTCTAATGAGCTCCTACGAGCAGTACTTC.

This clone was seen more than once but under ten times. V and J are TRBV7-2 and TRBJ2-3; D is perhaps TRBD1 (5 bases). The germline V gene has CDR1 SGHTA and CDR2 FQGNSA. The CDR3 contains 12 residues. V gave up 5 bases and J gave up 6 bases, with 9 bases separating them. This chain's CDR3 is CASSAQGDTQYF. CDR3 DNA: TGTGCCAGCAGCGCGCAGGGTGATACGCAGTATTTT.

The chain is built from TRBV10-3 and TRBJ1-1; no firm D call. This CDR3 spans 11 amino acids. Germline V gene data show CDR1 as ENHRY and CDR2 as SYGVKD. V was trimmed by 7 bases and J by 8 bases, leaving 11 bases between them. Here the CDR3 DNA reads TGTGCCATCAAAATGGCCGAAGAAGCTTTCTTT. Residues: CAIKMAEEAFF.

V and J are TRBV5-4 and TRBJ2-2; weak D call: TRBD2 (6 bases). V was pared by 3 bases and J by 4 bases, with 16 bases between. The CDR3 runs to 16 residues. Germline CDR1 is SGHNT and CDR2 is YYREEE (reference sequence). CDR3 coding DNA: TGTGCCAGCAGCTCCCAAACGGGAGATTCCACCGGGGAGCTGTTTTTT. Translation gives CASSSQTGDSTGELFF.

The CDR3 DNA reads TGTGCCAGCAGCTCCGTGACTGCGAGCTCCTACAATGAGCAGTTCTTC. Its protein is CASSSVTASSYNEQFF. The chain links TRBV13 to TRBJ2-1; D not resolved. Germline V lookup: CDR1 PRHDT, CDR2 FYEKMQ (reference sequence). Trimming stripped 4 bases from V and 0 bases from J, with 13 bases between. CDR3 length: 16 residues.

The chain is built from TRBV4-3 and TRBJ1-2, with D perhaps matching TRBD1 (5 bases). V lost 0 bases and J 4 bases, leaving 15 bases between the germline ends. CDR1 LGHNA and CDR2 YSLEER come from the germline V gene. The CDR3 runs to 16 residues. In nucleotides, the CDR3 is TGCGCCAGCAGCCAAGATGGTGGAGGGGATCGCTATGGCTACACCTTC. The encoded protein is CASSQDGGGDRYGYTF.

The CDR3 is CAWSRNRGVEETQYF. The CDR3 DNA sequence: TGTGCCTGGAGTCGAAACCGGGGTGTGGAAGAGACCCAGTACTTC. This chain connects TRBV30 to TRBJ2-5, with D perhaps matching TRBD2 (5 bases). Germline-derived CDR1 and CDR2 are GTSNPN and SVGIG (reference sequence). The ends were cut back, 2 bases at V and 3 bases at J, with 16 bases in the middle. CDR3 length: 15 residues.

The rearrangement uses TRBV10-3 and TRBJ1-1; D uncertain. The CDR3 runs 15 residues. Trimming removed 5 bases at V and 0 bases at J, with 13 bases between. Germline CDR1 is ENHRY and CDR2 is SYGVKD. DNA of the CDR3: TGTGCCATCAGTCCTCACGTAGACATGAACACTGAAGCTTTCTTT. This sequence encodes CAISPHVDMNTEAFF.

V gene TRBV19 combines with J gene TRBJ1-1; 8 bases are shared with TRBD1. Trimming cost V 4 bases and J 0 bases; bases outside gene matches: 7. The CDR3 loop spans 16 amino acids. Germline V gives CDR1 LNHDA, CDR2 SQIVND (reference sequence). The CDR3 region is CASSRPGGLLNTEAFF. CDR3 nucleotide sequence: TGTGCCAGTAGTAGGCCAGGGGGCTTGTTGAACACTGAAGCTTTCTTT.

V and J are TRBV18 and TRBJ1-4; D perhaps matches TRBD1 (5 bases). The germline CDR1 and CDR2 sequences are KGHSH and LQKENI. The CDR3 length is 13 residues. Trimming took 10 bases from V and 4 from J, leaving 13 bases between them. The CDR3 loop reads CATRQSLNEKLFF. The CDR3 DNA is TGTGCCACCAGACAGTCCCTTAATGAAAAACTGTTTTTT.

V is TRBV6-5 and J is TRBJ1-1; D might be TRBD1 (6 bases). Germline-derived CDR1 and CDR2 are MNHEY and SVGAGI. The CDR3 spans 15 residues. The V end lost 6 bases, the J end lost 0 bases, and 14 bases lay between the germline ends. CDR3 residues: CASRPTGRVNTEAFF. The CDR3, as DNA: TGTGCCAGCAGGCCTACAGGGCGTGTGAACACTGAAGCTTTCTTT.

This chain joins TRBV30 and TRBJ2-7; TRBD1 agrees at 7 bases. Germline V gene lookup returns CDR1 GTSNPN and CDR2 SVGIG (reference sequence). With 4 bases clipped from V and 3 bases from J, the junction kept 3 bases outside the gene matches. The CDR3 is 12 residues long. The CDR3 bases are TGTGCCTGGAAGGGACAGAACTACGAGCAGTACTTC. This sequence encodes CAWKGQNYEQYF.

A word on this clone: A read error may account for a junction end that differs from germline. This sample includes further DNA sequences coding for the same CDR3. The chain couples TRBV7-7 to TRBJ2-5; 9 nucleotides match TRBD1. The CDR3 has 14 amino acids. The germline gives CDR1 SSHAT, CDR2 FNYEAQ (reference sequence). CDR3 bases: TGTGCTAGCAGCGAGGACAGGGGCCAAGAGACCCAGTACTTC. It is translated as CASSEDRGQETQYF.

The rearrangement uses TRBV6-5 and TRBJ2-7; TRBD2 matches 12 bases. The germline gives CDR1 MNHEY, CDR2 SVGAGI. The ends lost 6 bases at V and 4 bases at J; junction bases unmatched: 1. CDR3 size: 13 residues. The CDR3 coding sequence is TGTGCCAGCAGAACTAGCGGGAGGTACGAGCAGTACTTC. Protein product: CASRTSGRYEQYF.

About this clone itself: This CDR3 is also generated by other DNA sequences in the sample. The chain recombines TRBV5-1 with TRBJ1-2; 8 bases fit TRBD1. V lost 5 bases, J lost 6 bases, and 9 bases stayed unmatched. Per germline, CDR1 SGHRS and CDR2 YFSETQ. The CDR3 loop spans 14 amino acids. This chain's CDR3 is CASSFDRGFNGYTF. Here the CDR3 DNA reads TGCGCCAGCAGTTTCGACAGGGGTTTTAATGGCTACACCTTC. The full variable domain, in which reference TRBV5-1 and TRBJ1-2 provide the parts outside the CDR3, is KAGVTQTPRYLIKTRGQQVTLSCSPISGHRSVSWYQQTPGQGLQFLFEYFSETQRNKGNFPGRFSGRQFSNSRSEMNVSTLELGDSALYLCASSFDRGFNGYTFGSGTRLTVV.

The chain combines TRBV18 with TRBJ2-4; D ambiguous. Trimming cost V 2 bases and J 9 bases, with 8 bases left between them. The CDR3 contains 12 residues. Germline lookup yields CDR1 KGHSH and CDR2 LQKENI. In DNA form, the CDR3 reads TGTGCCAGCTCACCAGACTCCGGCATTCAGTACTTC. As protein: CASSPDSGIQYF.

The genes are TRBV18 and TRBJ2-7; tentatively, D is TRBD2 (7 bases). This CDR3 comprises 19 residues. V lost 3 bases and J 4 bases, leaving 28 bases between the germline ends. CDR1 is KGHSH and CDR2 is LQKENI in the germline V gene. The CDR3 bases are TGTGCCAGCTCACCGGAGTGGGTCGGGGGGCCCCAAGTTCCGTACGAGCAGTACTTC. Its protein product is CASSPEWVGGPQVPYEQYF.

The chain recombines TRBV9 with TRBJ2-7; 10 nucleotides agree with TRBD1. Germline CDR1 SGDLS, CDR2 YYNGEE. With 3 bases clipped from V and 4 bases from J, the junction kept 7 bases outside the gene matches. The CDR3 spans 15 residues. In DNA form, the CDR3 reads TGTGCCAGCAGCGCCCGGACAGGGGGGATTTACGAGCAGTACTTC. It encodes CASSARTGGIYEQYF.

The V call is TRBV11-2, the J call TRBJ1-1; D remains ambiguous. Germline CDR1 reads SGHAT; CDR2 reads FQNNGV. The CDR3 covers 13 residues. Trimming removed 1 base at V and 6 bases at J, with 9 bases between. CDR3 protein: CASSLARESEAFF. The CDR3 coding sequence is TGTGCCAGCAGCTTAGCTAGGGAGTCTGAAGCTTTCTTT.

The V and J genes are TRBV6-5 and TRBJ1-5, with TRBD1 matching 8 bases. Unmatched junction bases numbered 2, after V lost 4 bases and J lost 0 bases. This CDR3 contains 15 residues. Germline CDR1 is MNHEY and CDR2 is SVGAGI. In nucleotides, the CDR3 is TGTGCCAGCAGTTGGGACAGGTATAGCAATCAGCCCCAGCATTTT. Amino acid sequence: CASSWDRYSNQPQHF.